The 14 T cell receptor beta chains below all came from one sample that was sequenced in a study of post-analysis software for immune sequencing data (dated by TCRdb to the mid-2010s). Paper-wide results and their limitations: Significantly higher frequencies in patients than in controls were found for roughly five TRBV segments, including TRBV5-6, TRBV5-1 and TRBV20-1.

The antigens for these receptors are not known. Receptor libraries were prepared by PCR. Sequencing instrument: Illumina HiSeq 2500. To reduce PCR and sequencing biases, unique molecular identifiers were incorporated into the TCR beta cDNA libraries. TCRdb took the public reads, trimmed them with fastp at Q25, ran MiXCR for clone calling and kept in-frame beta chains. For every CDR3 protein sequence, its rows merge into one entry that carries the most common genes and DNA. In this sample the table shows approximately 440,000 distinct CDR3 sequences, roughly 45% of which occur a single time. The top ten constitute about 12% of the sample. Specimen: blood. All receptors derive from a girl aged 5-17 years with multiple sclerosis.

V and J are TRBV18 and TRBJ2-3; no clear D. The CDR3 spans 17 residues. V was clipped by 8 bases and J by 1 base, with 22 bases between them. Germline assignment: CDR1 KGHSH and CDR2 LQKENI. In DNA form, the CDR3 reads TGTGCCAGCACGTCAGGTGATGTTCCTGATCGCACAGATACGCAGTATTTT. This translates into CASTSGDVPDRTDTQYF.

V is TRBV6-5 and J is TRBJ2-3; TRBD2 is a possible D gene (7 bases). Looked up from germline, CDR1 is MNHEY and CDR2 is SVGAGI. The CDR3 sequence is 14 residues long. V shed 6 bases and J shed 2 bases, with 12 bases lying between them. The CDR3 coding sequence is TGTGCCAGCAGCGCGGGGGCCCCCACAGATACGCAGTATTTT. Translation: CASSAGAPTDTQYF.

The genes are TRBV10-3 and TRBJ2-5, with D unclear. Deletions cut 0 bases from V and 2 bases from J, with 10 bases between. This CDR3 is 15 amino acids long. Per germline, CDR1 ENHRY and CDR2 SYGVKD. The CDR3 loop reads CAISESVATQETQYF. The DNA for the CDR3 is TGTGCCATCAGTGAGTCGGTAGCAACTCAAGAGACCCAGTACTTC.

In regard to this clonotype: A junction end diverges from the germline sequence, so it may reflect a read error. V is TRBV28 and J is TRBJ2-4; D gene uncertain. Gene TRBJ2-7 matches the end of the DNA better, so the J call may be wrong. This CDR3 is built from 11 residues. Germline assignment: CDR1 MDHEN and CDR2 SYDVKM. As DNA, the CDR3 is TGTACCAGCAGTTTATCGTACGAGCAGTACTTC. It encodes CTSSLSYEQYF.

The chain links TRBV12-3 or TRBV12-4 to TRBJ1-2, with D possibly being TRBD1 (6 bases). CDR3 size: 14 residues. V was shortened by 2 bases and J by 6 bases, with 13 bases between the two germline ends. In DNA form, the CDR3 reads TGTGCCAGCAGTTTAATAGGGCAGGGGCATGGCTACACCTTC. It is translated as CASSLIGQGHGYTF.

This clonotype was counted between two and nine times. The chain links TRBV5-1 to TRBJ2-1; D assignment may be TRBD1 or TRBD2 (5 bases each). The CDR3 totals 15 residues. Germline V gene data show CDR1 as SGHRS and CDR2 as YFSETQ. Trimming took 0 bases from V and 8 from J, leaving 15 bases between them. CDR3 DNA: TGCGCCAGCAGCTTGGTGGACGGGGCTTGGGATGAGCAGTTCTTC. Protein sequence: CASSLVDGAWDEQFF. Together with reference TRBV5-1 and TRBJ2-1, the CDR3 gives the full variable domain: KAGVTQTPRYLIKTRGQQVTLSCSPISGHRSVSWYQQTPGQGLQFLFEYFSETQRNKGNFPGRFSGRQFSNSRSEMNVSTLELGDSALYLCASSLVDGAWDEQFFGPGTRLTVL.

As for this clonotype: An end of the junction does not agree with germline; a read error may underlie this. The gene calls are TRBV5-1 and TRBJ1-1; D is unresolved. The length of the CDR3 is 14 residues. Per germline, CDR1 SGHRS and CDR2 YFSETQ. CDR3 nucleotide sequence: TGCACCAGCAGCTTTCCGGGATCGGGCTCTGAAGCTTTCTTT. Amino acids: CTSSFPGSGSEAFF.

This rearrangement joins TRBV12-3 or TRBV12-4 to TRBJ2-1; a weak D match, TRBD1 (6 bases). V was trimmed by 7 bases and J by 6 bases, leaving 19 bases between them. CDR3 length equals 15 residues. Here the CDR3 reads CASIQGPGISNEQFF. CDR3 sequence (DNA): TGTGCCAGCATCCAGGGGCCTGGGATATCCAATGAGCAGTTCTTC.

The chain links TRBV27 to TRBJ2-5; no reliable D call. The end of the DNA is better explained by TRBJ2-7, so the J call may be wrong. The V gene's germline CDR1 is MNHEY and CDR2 SMNVEV (reference sequence). The CDR3 loop spans 14 amino acids. CDR3 in DNA: TGTGCCAGCAGTTTAGTCCAGGCCGGTCCCGAGCAGTACTTC. This gives the protein CASSLVQAGPEQYF.

The chain couples TRBV3-1 to TRBJ2-1; the match to TRBD2 covers 12 bases. The V gene end was trimmed by 3 bases and the J gene end by 6 bases; junction bases not matched to a gene: 15. Germline CDR1 reads LGHDT; CDR2 reads YNNKEL (reference sequence). The CDR3 spans 19 residues. The CDR3 region is CASSHVSSGRAAVANEQFF. CDR3 sequence (DNA): TGTGCCAGCAGCCATGTCTCTAGCGGGAGGGCCGCCGTTGCCAATGAGCAGTTCTTC.

Notes on this clonotype: A read error may account for a junction end that differs from germline. The rearrangement links TRBV2 to TRBJ1-1; tentative D call: TRBD1 (5 bases). Germline CDR1 SNHLY, CDR2 FYNNEI. The CDR3 runs to 15 residues. The CDR3 reads CASIRDFVSNTEAFF. The CDR3 bases are TGTGCCAGCATCCGGGACTTCGTTTCCAACACCGAAGCTTTCTTT.

The V call is TRBV3-1, the J call TRBJ2-7, with 9 bases identical to TRBD1. V shed 4 bases, J shed 4 bases, and the junction held 17 bases outside the gene matches. CDR3 length: 18 residues. Per germline, CDR1 LGHDT and CDR2 YNNKEL (reference sequence). For the CDR3, the DNA is TGTGCCAGCAGCCCCGCGGGACAGGGTCTCGAAAGGGCGTACGAGCAGTACTTC. Translation gives CASSPAGQGLERAYEQYF.

CDR3 nucleotide sequence: TGTGCCAGCAGTTCAGGGTCTTTGGATACGCAGTATTTT. Protein: CASSSGSLDTQYF. V is TRBV6-5 and J is TRBJ2-3; D may be TRBD1 (5 bases). The CDR3 totals 13 residues. V was clipped by 4 bases and J by 6 bases, with 11 bases between them. Germline V gene sequence: CDR1 MNHEY, CDR2 SVGAGI.

The chain has TRBV7-9 and TRBJ2-3, with TRBD2 matching 10 bases. The CDR3 extends over 16 amino acids. The ends lost 4 bases at V and 1 base at J; junction bases unmatched: 5. Per the germline V gene, CDR1 is SEHNR and CDR2 is FQNEAQ (reference sequence). The CDR3 nucleotides read TGTGCCAGCAGCTCGTCTAGCGGGAGTGGCACAGATACGCAGTATTTT. Residues: CASSSSSGSGTDTQYF.